These 31 T cell receptor beta chains came from one sample sequenced in a study of cytomegalovirus exposure and HLA in healthy donors. The PCR ran on 60 Vbeta and 13 Jbeta primers. Assay: immunoSEQ multiplex PCR; the TCRdb copy retains only in-frame clones and omits some. The table has roughly 150,000 clones, around two thirds seen once. Material for sequencing was PBMCs. The receptors stem from a young woman in good health and CMV-seronegative.

V usage is TRBV10-3 and J usage is TRBJ2-2, with D perhaps matching TRBD2 (5 bases). Deletions cut 6 bases from V and 7 bases from J, with 18 bases between. CDR1 and CDR2 from the germline V gene are ENHRY and SYGVKD. The CDR3 length is 15 residues. CDR3 in DNA: TGTGCCATCAGCCCAGAAGAGAGGGAAGTCGGGGAGCTGTTTTTT. Translation gives CAISPEEREVGELFF.

The J gene is TRBJ1-1, the V gene TRBV28; 9 bases agree with TRBD1. The CDR3 length is 16 residues. Germline V gives CDR1 MDHEN, CDR2 SYDVKM. After removal of 5 bases from V and 1 base from J, the junction contained 8 bases not matched to a gene. CDR3 amino acids: CASSLRTGAGNTEAFF. In DNA form, the CDR3 reads TGTGCCAGCAGTCTCCGGACAGGGGCCGGGAACACTGAAGCTTTCTTT.

This chain joins TRBV13 and TRBJ1-1, with 7 bases lining up with TRBD1. Germline lookup yields CDR1 PRHDT and CDR2 FYEKMQ (reference sequence). The CDR3 loop spans 16 amino acids. Trimming cost V 0 bases and J 0 bases; bases outside gene matches: 4. The CDR3 spells CASSLGGGQLNTEAFF. The CDR3 nucleotides are TGTGCCAGCAGCTTAGGCGGGGGACAGTTGAACACTGAAGCTTTCTTT.

CDR3 nucleotides: TGTGCCAGCAGCTCGGGACAGCTTATCAGTCGAGCAGATACGCAGTATTTT. It yields the protein CASSSGQLISRADTQYF. The chain joins TRBV5-4 to TRBJ2-3, with 7 nucleotides matching TRBD1. The germline gives CDR1 SGHNT, CDR2 YYREEE (reference sequence). Germline trimming cut 3 bases from V and 4 bases from J; bases unmatched to any gene: 14. The CDR3 has 17 residues.

This clone was observed a few times. The genes are TRBV11-2 and TRBJ2-7, with a weak D call TRBD1 (6 bases). CDR1 and CDR2 from the germline V gene are SGHAT and FQNNGV. This CDR3 comprises 13 residues. V lost 8 bases, J lost 3 bases, and 14 bases lay in between. The CDR3 loop reads CASGLDRGYEQYF. CDR3 sequence (DNA): TGTGCCAGCGGACTGGACAGAGGCTACGAGCAGTACTTC.

V gene TRBV4-1 combines with J gene TRBJ2-3; D gene uncertain. The V end lost 1 base, the J end lost 2 bases, and 7 bases lay between the germline ends. The germline gives CDR1 MGHRA, CDR2 YSYEKL. This CDR3 comprises 14 residues. This chain's CDR3 is CASSQGETTDTQYF. In DNA, the CDR3 is TGCGCCAGCAGCCAAGGCGAAACCACAGATACGCAGTATTTT.

This clone was seen only a few times. The chain couples TRBV14 to TRBJ1-4, with TRBD1 as a possible D gene (5 bases). Germline V gene lookup returns CDR1 SGHDN and CDR2 FVKESK. Trimming cost V 7 bases and J 8 bases, with 20 bases left between them. The CDR3 length is 15 residues. CDR3 DNA sequence: TGTGCCAGCACCCCAGGGATCGCTAGTGGAGAAAAACTGTTTTTT. Protein sequence: CASTPGIASGEKLFF.

The chain uses TRBV28 and TRBJ1-5; D is unclear. Germline V gives CDR1 MDHEN, CDR2 SYDVKM. Trimming cost V 11 bases and J 3 bases, with 17 bases left between them. The length of the CDR3 is 14 residues. The CDR3 loop reads CALGEGRDNQPQHF. In DNA form, the CDR3 reads TGTGCCCTTGGGGAGGGTCGGGACAATCAGCCCCAGCATTTT.

The chain employs TRBV29-1 and TRBJ1-5, with 9 bases aligning to TRBD1. The CDR3 consists of 14 residues. V shed 6 bases, J shed 2 bases, and the junction held 5 bases outside the gene matches. Germline V lookup: CDR1 SQVTM, CDR2 ANQGSEA. The CDR3 nucleotides read TGCAGCGTACAAACAGGGGGCGGCAATCAGCCCCAGCATTTT. This translates into CSVQTGGGNQPQHF. The full variable domain, rest sourced from reference TRBV29-1 and TRBJ1-5, is SAVISQKPSRDICQRGTSLTIQCQVDSQVTMMFWYRQQPGQSLTLIATANQGSEATYESGFVIDKFPISRPNLTFSTLTVSNMSPEDSSIYLCSVQTGGGNQPQHFGDGTRLSIL.

The chain combines TRBV30 with TRBJ1-4; unclear D gene. Germline lookup yields CDR1 GTSNPN and CDR2 SVGIG (reference sequence). CDR3 length: 12 residues. The CDR3 region has the DNA TGTGCGTCGGGGTTGTTCTATGAGGAACTGTTTTTT. This sequence encodes CASGLFYEELFF.

This chain links TRBV7-8 with TRBJ1-1, with D perhaps TRBD1 (6 bases). CDR3 length: 16 amino acids. V was trimmed by 0 bases and J by 0 bases, leaving 11 bases between them. The germline gives CDR1 SGHVS, CDR2 FQNEAQ. For the CDR3, the DNA is TGTGCCAGCAGCTTAGCGGGGGGGGCAATGAACACTGAAGCTTTCTTT. Its translation: CASSLAGGAMNTEAFF.

The CDR3 is CASSLGSGLGTEAFF. CDR3 nucleotide sequence: TGTGCCAGCAGCTTAGGGTCAGGGTTGGGCACTGAAGCTTTCTTT. The chain links TRBV7-9 to TRBJ1-1; D is possibly TRBD1 (5 bases). The CDR3 has 15 amino acids. V was clipped by 1 base and J by 4 bases, with 13 bases between them. The germline gives CDR1 SEHNR, CDR2 FQNEAQ (reference sequence).

The CDR3 loop is CASSLAGGEQYF. The CDR3 DNA follows: TGCGCCAGCAGCTTGGCTGGCGGCGAGCAGTACTTC. The chain is built from TRBV5-1 and TRBJ2-7; no clear D. Germline V gene sequence: CDR1 SGHRS, CDR2 YFSETQ. The CDR3 is made up of 12 amino acids. Trimming pared 0 bases from V and 6 bases from J, leaving 7 bases between. Filled out from reference TRBV5-1 and TRBJ2-7, the complete variable domain reads KAGVTQTPRYLIKTRGQQVTLSCSPISGHRSVSWYQQTPGQGLQFLFEYFSETQRNKGNFPGRFSGRQFSNSRSEMNVSTLELGDSALYLCASSLAGGEQYFGPGTRLTVT.

This clone appeared once. The V gene is TRBV5-1, the J gene TRBJ2-1, with 13 bases identical to TRBD2. The V gene's germline CDR1 is SGHRS and CDR2 YFSETQ. The length of the CDR3 is 15 residues. After removal of 4 bases from V and 7 bases from J, the junction contained 5 bases not matched to a gene. CDR3 sequence: CASSPRTSGGNEQFF. The CDR3 nucleotides read TGCGCCAGCAGCCCAAGGACTAGCGGGGGAAATGAGCAGTTCTTC. The full variable domain, rest sourced from reference TRBV5-1 and TRBJ2-1, is KAGVTQTPRYLIKTRGQQVTLSCSPISGHRSVSWYQQTPGQGLQFLFEYFSETQRNKGNFPGRFSGRQFSNSRSEMNVSTLELGDSALYLCASSPRTSGGNEQFFGPGTRLTVL.

CDR3 sequence: CASRTGLEFNEQFF. CDR3 bases: TGTGCCAGCAGGACCGGACTAGAATTCAATGAGCAGTTCTTC. The chain couples TRBV27 to TRBJ2-1, with TRBD2 matching over 7 bases. Germline CDR1 reads MNHEY; CDR2 reads SMNVEV (reference sequence). The V gene end was trimmed by 6 bases and the J gene end by 6 bases; junction bases not matched to a gene: 8. CDR3 length: 14 residues.

The V gene is TRBV11-3, the J gene TRBJ2-3, with D perhaps TRBD1 (6 bases). This CDR3 is built from 14 residues. V gave up 5 bases and J gave up 1 base, with 10 bases separating them. Germline CDR1 and CDR2: SGHNT and YENEEA. CDR3 loop: CASSPNRGTDTQYF. DNA of the CDR3: TGTGCCAGCAGCCCTAACAGGGGCACAGATACGCAGTATTTT.

V and J are TRBV7-9 and TRBJ1-4; 7 nucleotides match TRBD1. CDR1 SEHNR and CDR2 FQNEAQ come from the germline V gene (reference sequence). The CDR3 covers 18 residues. Losses at the gene ends were 4 bases for V and 7 bases for J; bases not matched to a gene: 18. CDR3 DNA sequence: TGTGCCAGCAGCTCAAGCAGGGGGGAACCTGTGGGCGGTGAAAAACTGTTTTTT. Protein product: CASSSSRGEPVGGEKLFF. The full variable domain, rest sourced from reference TRBV7-9 and TRBJ1-4, is DTGVSQNPRHKITKRGQNVTFRCDPISEHNRLYWYRQTLGQGPEFLTYFQNEAQLEKSRLLSDRFSAERPKGSFSTLEIQRTEQGDSAMYLCASSSSRGEPVGGEKLFFGSGTQLSVL.

V gene TRBV5-1 combines with J gene TRBJ2-1, with TRBD2 as a possible D gene (7 bases). The CDR3 loop spans 13 amino acids. Germline values: CDR1 SGHRS, CDR2 YFSETQ. Trimming stripped 4 bases from V and 9 bases from J, with 14 bases between. In DNA, the CDR3 is TGCGCCAGCAGCCTAGGGGGGGGCGGTGAGCAGTTCTTC. Its translation: CASSLGGGGEQFF.

The chain uses TRBV5-8 and TRBJ1-1, with TRBD1 matching 8 bases. V was pared by 5 bases and J by 0 bases, with 9 bases of the junction left unmatched. This CDR3 comprises 16 residues. Germline V lookup: CDR1 SGHTS, CDR2 YDEGEE. CDR3 in amino acids: CASRSDRGTLNTEAFF. The CDR3 DNA follows: TGTGCCAGCAGGTCCGACAGGGGAACCCTGAACACTGAAGCTTTCTTT. The variable domain in full, with the rest retrieved from reference TRBV5-8 and TRBJ1-1, is EAGVTQSPTHLIKTRGQQATLRCSPISGHTSVYWYQQALGLGLQFLLWYDEGEERNRGNFPPRFSGRQFPNYSSELNVNALELEDSALYLCASRSDRGTLNTEAFFGQGTRLTVV.

V usage is TRBV11-2 and J usage is TRBJ1-3, with 7 bases matching TRBD1. Per germline, CDR1 SGHAT and CDR2 FQNNGV. This CDR3 has 16 amino acids. Trimming took 5 bases from V and 6 from J; bases not matched to a gene: 13. DNA of the CDR3: TGTGCCAGCAGCAAAGAGCAGGGGGTGATCCTAAACACCATATATTTT. Translated: CASSKEQGVILNTIYF.

The CDR3 DNA reads TGTGCCAGCAGCTTAGGGCCGGGCTCTGGGGCCAACGTCCTGACTTTC. This sequence encodes CASSLGPGSGANVLTF. The V call is TRBV7-6, the J call TRBJ2-6; D gene uncertain. This CDR3 spans 16 amino acids. Germline V gives CDR1 SGHVS, CDR2 FNYEAQ. The V end lost 1 base, the J end lost 0 bases, and 7 bases lay between the germline ends.

The chain has TRBV7-2 and TRBJ2-7, with TRBD1 matching 7 bases. CDR1 and CDR2 (germline): SGHTA, FQGNSA. Trimming removed 2 bases from V and 12 bases from J; junction bases left unmatched: 10. This CDR3 has 13 amino acids. CDR3 region: CASSLRGDRELYV. As DNA, the CDR3 is TGTGCCAGCAGCTTAAGAGGAGACAGGGAACTGTACGTC.

In this sample, this clone turned up a few times. J is TRBJ1-3 and V is TRBV5-5, with D possibly TRBD1 on 5 matching bases. CDR3 size: 16 residues. Trimming took 1 base from V and 0 from J, leaving 11 bases between them. Germline V CDR1 and CDR2: SGHKS, YYEKEE (reference sequence). CDR3 nucleotide sequence: TGTGCCAGCAGCTTGCGAGGTGACAGCTCTGGAAACACCATATATTTT. It specifies CASSLRGDSSGNTIYF.

The rearrangement links TRBV7-8 to TRBJ1-6; the D gene is possibly TRBD1 (6 bases). Germline lookup yields CDR1 SGHVS and CDR2 FQNEAQ. The CDR3 loop spans 17 amino acids. The germline V and J ends were trimmed by 8 bases and 0 bases, with 17 bases remaining between them. The CDR3 DNA reads as TGTGCCAGCTCCGGGGACACTCTAAGCTCCTATAATTCACCCCTCCACTTT. Residues: CASSGDTLSSYNSPLHF.

This chain uses TRBV2 with TRBJ1-5, with D perhaps matching TRBD1 (5 bases). Trimming removed 3 bases from V and 0 bases from J, with 9 bases in between. Germline assignment: CDR1 SNHLY and CDR2 FYNNEI. This CDR3 comprises 15 residues. The CDR3 reads CASSDQGYSNQPQHF. Written as DNA, the CDR3 is TGTGCCAGCAGTGATCAGGGCTATAGCAATCAGCCCCAGCATTTT.

V and J are TRBV7-2 and TRBJ2-1, with TRBD1 matching over 9 bases. CDR3 length equals 14 residues. V was pared by 5 bases and J by 6 bases, with 5 bases of the junction left unmatched. The germline V gene encodes CDR1 SGHTA and CDR2 FQGNSA. In DNA form, the CDR3 reads TGTGCCAGCAGCCCCCCGGGACAGGGCAATGAGCAGTTCTTC. Its protein product is CASSPPGQGNEQFF.

Written as DNA, the CDR3 is TGTGCCAGTAGTATAGGGGGGGGGTACGCAGAAGCTTTCTTT. Protein: CASSIGGGYAEAFF. The chain uses TRBV19 and TRBJ1-1, with D possibly being TRBD1 (5 bases). There are 14 residues in the CDR3. In germline, CDR1 is LNHDA, CDR2 SQIVND (reference sequence). V was clipped by 1 base and J by 8 bases, with 14 bases between them.

In regard to this clone: Other DNA variants within this sample encode the same CDR3. The chain combines TRBV7-8 with TRBJ1-4; D possibly corresponds to TRBD1 (6 bases). Germline V gene lookup returns CDR1 SGHVS and CDR2 FQNEAQ. The V and J ends lost 5 bases and 7 bases respectively, with 11 bases between them. CDR3 length: 13 amino acids. The DNA of the CDR3 is TGTGCCAGCAGCCTGGGACATCCTGAAAAACTGTTTTTT. Its protein product is CASSLGHPEKLFF. Using reference TRBV7-8 and TRBJ1-4 for the parts outside the CDR3, the full variable domain is GAGVSQSPRYKVAKRGQDVALRCDPISGHVSLFWYQQALGQGPEFLTYFQNEAQLDKSGLPSDRFFAERPEGSVSTLKIQRTQQEDSAVYLCASSLGHPEKLFFGSGTQLSVL.

On this clone itself: An end of the junction differs from the germline gene, which may be a read error. The genes are TRBV7-2 and TRBJ2-1, with 10 bases identical to TRBD1. Per the germline V gene, CDR1 is SGHTA and CDR2 is FQGNSA. CDR3 length: 13 residues. CDR3 sequence: CASSLAWDRGDVF. The CDR3 region has the DNA TGTGCCAGCAGCTTAGCGTGGGACAGGGGTGATGTCTTC.

The CDR3 DNA follows: TGTGCCAGCAGCGTAGGGAGAGTAGCGGGTGGATTCTCGAACACCGGGGAGCTGTTTTTT. It translates to CASSVGRVAGGFSNTGELFF. The rearrangement joins TRBV9 to TRBJ2-2; 7 nucleotides align to TRBD2. The CDR3 length is 20 residues. J was trimmed by 0 bases and V by 0 bases; bases with no gene match: 14. The V gene's germline CDR1 is SGDLS and CDR2 YYNGEE.

The gene calls are TRBV2 and TRBJ2-7; maybe TRBD2 (5 bases). CDR3 size: 16 residues. Between the trimmed V and J ends, which lost 0 bases and 3 bases, there was a span of 15 bases. From germline, CDR1 is SNHLY and CDR2 FYNNEI. The CDR3 region has the DNA TGTGCCAGCAGTGAAGCGCTTCGGGAAAGGGTCTACGAGCAGTACGTC. Residues: CASSEALRERVYEQYV.